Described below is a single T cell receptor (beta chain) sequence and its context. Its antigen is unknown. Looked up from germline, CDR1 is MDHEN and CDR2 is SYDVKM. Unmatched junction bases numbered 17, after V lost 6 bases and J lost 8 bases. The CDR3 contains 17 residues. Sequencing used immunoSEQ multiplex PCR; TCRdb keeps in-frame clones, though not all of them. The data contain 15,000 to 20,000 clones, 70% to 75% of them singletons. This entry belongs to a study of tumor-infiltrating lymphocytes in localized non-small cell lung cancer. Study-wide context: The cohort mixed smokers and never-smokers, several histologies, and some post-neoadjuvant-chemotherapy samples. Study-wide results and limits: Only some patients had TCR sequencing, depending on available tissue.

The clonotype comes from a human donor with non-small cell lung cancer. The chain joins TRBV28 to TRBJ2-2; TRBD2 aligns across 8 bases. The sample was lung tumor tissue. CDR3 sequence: CASSDNEGLAGRGELFF. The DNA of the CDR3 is TGTGCCAGCAGCGACAACGAAGGGCTAGCGGGTAGGGGGGAGCTGTTTTTT.